The clone carrying this TCR beta chain was recorded many times. The identical CDR3 is also encoded by other nucleotide sequences in the sample. No treatment of any kind had been given to any patient before thyroid surgery. The source of the sample is a study of metastatic and nonmetastatic thyroid tumors. V was trimmed by 0 bases and J by 2 bases, leaving 9 bases between them. CDR3 size: 14 residues. The germline gives CDR1 SGHNT, CDR2 YYREEE (reference sequence). In the original processing: The distant-metastasis classifier for papillary thyroid cancer was built from CDR3 differences across clinicopathological groups. TCRdb reanalyzed the PCR reads via MiXCR. These V and J calls rely on TCRdb rather than the paper's analysis. The table lists some 20,000 clones, under 25% of them singletons.

The rearrangement links TRBV5-4 to TRBJ2-7; D may correspond to TRBD1 or TRBD2 (6 bases each). Source material: tumor tissue. The source is a male donor with papillary thyroid cancer or a benign thyroid nodule (not recorded which). Some clones in this sample may be carry-over from other donors' samples. The CDR3 nucleotides are TGTGCCAGCAGCTTGGGGGGGGCGCCCTACGAGCAGTACTTC. Its translation is CASSLGGAPYEQYF.